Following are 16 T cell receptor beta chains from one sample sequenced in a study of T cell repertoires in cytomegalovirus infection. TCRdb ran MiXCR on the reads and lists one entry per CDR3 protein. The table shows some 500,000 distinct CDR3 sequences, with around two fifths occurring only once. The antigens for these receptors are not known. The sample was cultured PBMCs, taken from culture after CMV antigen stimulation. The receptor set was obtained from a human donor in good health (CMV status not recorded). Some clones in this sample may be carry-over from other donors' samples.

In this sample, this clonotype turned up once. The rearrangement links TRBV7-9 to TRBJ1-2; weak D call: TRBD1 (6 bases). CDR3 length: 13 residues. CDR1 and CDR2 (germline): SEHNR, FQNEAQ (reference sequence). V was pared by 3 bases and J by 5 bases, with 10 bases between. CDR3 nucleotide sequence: TGTGCCAGCAGCTTCTCAGGGGAGTATGGCTACACCTTC. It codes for CASSFSGEYGYTF.

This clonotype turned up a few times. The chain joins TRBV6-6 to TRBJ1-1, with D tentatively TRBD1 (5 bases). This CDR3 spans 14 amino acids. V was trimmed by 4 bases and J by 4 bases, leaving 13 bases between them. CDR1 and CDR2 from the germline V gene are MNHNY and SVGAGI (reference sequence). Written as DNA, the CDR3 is TGTGCCAGCAGTTTGTGGGGGGTGGGCACTGAAGCTTTCTTT. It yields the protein CASSLWGVGTEAFF.

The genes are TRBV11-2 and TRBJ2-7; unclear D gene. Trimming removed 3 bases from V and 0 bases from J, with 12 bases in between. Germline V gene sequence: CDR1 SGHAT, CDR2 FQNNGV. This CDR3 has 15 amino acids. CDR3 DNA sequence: TGTGCCAGCAGCTTTATTACATCAAGCTCCTACGAGCAGTACTTC. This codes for CASSFITSSSYEQYF.

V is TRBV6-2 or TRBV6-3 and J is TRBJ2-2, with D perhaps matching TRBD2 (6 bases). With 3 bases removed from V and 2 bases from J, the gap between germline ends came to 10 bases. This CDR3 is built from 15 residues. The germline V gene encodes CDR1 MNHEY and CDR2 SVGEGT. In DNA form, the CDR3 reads TGTGCCAGCAGTTATGTGACTAGAAACACCGGGGAGCTGTTTTTT. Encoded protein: CASSYVTRNTGELFF.

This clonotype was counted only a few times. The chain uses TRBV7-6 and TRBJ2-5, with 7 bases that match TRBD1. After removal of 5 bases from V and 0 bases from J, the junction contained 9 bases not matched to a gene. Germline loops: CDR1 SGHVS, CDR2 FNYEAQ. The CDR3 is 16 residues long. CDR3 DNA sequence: TGTGCCAGCAGCCCAGGACAGGTCCAGTACCAAGAGACCCAGTACTTC. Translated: CASSPGQVQYQETQYF. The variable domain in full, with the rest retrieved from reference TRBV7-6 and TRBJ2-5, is GAGVSQSPRYKVTKRGQDVALRCDPISGHVSLYWYRQALGQGPEFLTYFNYEAQQDKSGLPNDRFSAERPEGSISTLTIQRTEQRDSAMYRCASSPGQVQYQETQYFGPGTRLLVL.

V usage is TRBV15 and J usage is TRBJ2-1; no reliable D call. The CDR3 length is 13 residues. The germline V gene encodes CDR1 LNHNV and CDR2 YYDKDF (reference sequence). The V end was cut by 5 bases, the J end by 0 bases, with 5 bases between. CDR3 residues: CATSWDSYNEQFF. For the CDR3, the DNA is TGTGCCACCAGCTGGGACTCCTACAATGAGCAGTTCTTC.

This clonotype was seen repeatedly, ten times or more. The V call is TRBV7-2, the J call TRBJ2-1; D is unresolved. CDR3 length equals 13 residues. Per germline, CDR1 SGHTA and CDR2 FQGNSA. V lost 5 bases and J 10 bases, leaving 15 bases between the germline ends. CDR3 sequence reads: CASSRRRAWEQFF. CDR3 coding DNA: TGTGCCAGCAGCCGCCGCCGGGCGTGGGAGCAGTTCTTC.

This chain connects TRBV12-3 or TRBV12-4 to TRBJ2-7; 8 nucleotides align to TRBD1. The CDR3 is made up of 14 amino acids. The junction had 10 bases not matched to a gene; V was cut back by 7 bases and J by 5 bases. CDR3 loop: CASKEQGDANEQYF. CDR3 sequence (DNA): TGTGCCAGCAAAGAACAGGGGGACGCCAACGAGCAGTACTTC.

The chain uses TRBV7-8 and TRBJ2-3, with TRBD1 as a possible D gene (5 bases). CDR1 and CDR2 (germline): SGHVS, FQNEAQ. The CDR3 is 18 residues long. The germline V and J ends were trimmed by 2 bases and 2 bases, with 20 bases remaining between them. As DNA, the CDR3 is TGTGCCAGCAGCTTAAAAGGGGTAGAAGGACACCTCACAGATACGCAGTATTTT. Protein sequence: CASSLKGVEGHLTDTQYF.

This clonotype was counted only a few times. CDR3 nucleotide sequence: TGTGCCAGCAGTTTGGCAGACCTAGGGAAAGCTTTCTTT. It codes for CASSLADLGKAFF. The chain is built from TRBV6-2 or TRBV6-3 and TRBJ1-1; D gene unclear. Per the germline V gene, CDR1 is MNHEY and CDR2 is SVGEGT. V gave up 4 bases and J gave up 9 bases, with 15 bases separating them. The CDR3 spans 13 residues.

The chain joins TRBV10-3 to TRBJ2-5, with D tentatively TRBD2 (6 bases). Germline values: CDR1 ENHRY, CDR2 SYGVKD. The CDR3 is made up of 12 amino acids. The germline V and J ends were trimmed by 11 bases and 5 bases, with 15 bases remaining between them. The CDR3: CAGGTPGETQYF. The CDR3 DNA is TGTGCCGGAGGGACCCCCGGGGAGACCCAGTACTTC.

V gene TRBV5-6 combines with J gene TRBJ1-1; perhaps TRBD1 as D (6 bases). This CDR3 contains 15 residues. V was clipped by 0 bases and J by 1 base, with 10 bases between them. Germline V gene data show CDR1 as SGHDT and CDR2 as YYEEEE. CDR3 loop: CASSLDQGWNTEAFF. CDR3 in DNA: TGTGCCAGCAGCTTGGATCAGGGGTGGAACACTGAAGCTTTCTTT.

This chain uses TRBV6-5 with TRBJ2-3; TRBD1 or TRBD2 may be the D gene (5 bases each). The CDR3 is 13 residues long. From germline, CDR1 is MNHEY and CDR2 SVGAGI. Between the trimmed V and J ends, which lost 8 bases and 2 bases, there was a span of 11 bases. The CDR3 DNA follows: TGTGCCAGCCAGAGGGGTCCCACAGATACGCAGTATTTT. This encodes CASQRGPTDTQYF.

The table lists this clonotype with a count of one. The CDR3, as DNA: TGCAGTGCCCAACTAGGAGGGGGCTTCACAGATACGCAGTATTTT. Translated, it gives CSAQLGGGFTDTQYF. This chain uses TRBV20-1 with TRBJ2-3; TRBD1 might be the D (7 bases). The germline V gene has CDR1 DFQATT and CDR2 SNEGSKA (reference sequence). Trimming stripped 6 bases from V and 2 bases from J, with 18 bases between. This CDR3 has 15 amino acids.

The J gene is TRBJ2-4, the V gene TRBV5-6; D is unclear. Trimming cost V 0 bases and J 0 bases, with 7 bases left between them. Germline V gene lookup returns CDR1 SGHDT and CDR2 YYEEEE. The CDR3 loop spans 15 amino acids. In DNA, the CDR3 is TGTGCCAGCAGCTTGGAACACTCAGCCAAAAACATTCAGTACTTC. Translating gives CASSLEHSAKNIQYF. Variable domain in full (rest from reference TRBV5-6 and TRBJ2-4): DAGVTQSPTHLIKTRGQQVTLRCSPKSGHDTVSWYQQALGQGPQFIFQYYEEEERQRGNFPDRFSGHQFPNYSSELNVNALLLGDSALYLCASSLEHSAKNIQYFGAGTRLSVL.

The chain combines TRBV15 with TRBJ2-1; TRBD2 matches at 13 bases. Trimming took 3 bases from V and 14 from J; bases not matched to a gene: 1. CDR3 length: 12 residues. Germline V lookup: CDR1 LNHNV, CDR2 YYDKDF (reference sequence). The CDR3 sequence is CATSSGLAGEFF. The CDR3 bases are TGTGCCACCAGCAGCGGACTAGCGGGAGAGTTCTTC. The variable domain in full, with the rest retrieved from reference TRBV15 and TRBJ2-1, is DAMVIQNPRYQVTQFGKPVTLSCSQTLNHNVMYWYQQKSSQAPKLLFHYYDKDFNNEADTPDNFQSRRPNTSFCFLDIRSPGLGDTAMYLCATSSGLAGEFFGPGTRLTVL.